The source of this T cell receptor (beta chain) is a study of spatial heterogeneity in lung cancer. The CDR3 runs 13 residues. With 8 bases clipped from V and 2 bases from J, the junction kept 7 bases outside the gene matches. Germline V gives CDR1 SQVTM, CDR2 ANQGSEA. Indicated time point: blood at routine non-recurrence follow-up after resection. A single record per CDR3 protein comes from TCRdb applying MiXCR to the 5' RACE reads. The sample lists roughly 110,000 distinct CDR3 sequences, roughly a tenth seen once, with approximately 25% in the top ten. Sequences were derived from PBMCs, sampled at follow-up. This clonotype was obtained from a female donor with early-stage non-small cell lung cancer. The gene calls are TRBV29-1 and TRBJ2-3, with 7 bases identical to TRBD1. CDR3 DNA: TGCAGCTCCAGGGGACAGCTCACAGATACGCAGTATTTT. This codes for CSSRGQLTDTQYF.